This entry describes one TCR beta chain. Its antigen specificity is not known. It has no much larger one-base neighbor in the sample; base qualities were not kept. The time point label for this specimen denotes: 12 months on ibrutinib. For TCR beta library preparation, about 2 micrograms of genomic DNA were isolated from cryopreserved PBMCs. High-throughput TCR beta sequencing was performed on longitudinal blood samples from CLL patients receiving ibrutinib monotherapy. The patients took part in an open-label, single-center phase 2 trial of ibrutinib monotherapy. The sample is drawn from a study of cytotoxic CD8 clonotypes in ibrutinib-treated CLL (dated by TCRdb to the early 2020s). At the level of the whole study: The cohort was composed of ten to eleven relapsed/refractory and about 15 treatment-naive patients; IGHV unmutated status was identified in 17 patients. Responses were partial in 24 patients and complete in 2; after median approximately 67 months follow-up, about 14 stayed in remission and about twelve progressed. Response samples were obtained after a median of roughly eleven months of treatment, with a range of about 6 to 36 months. Samples averaged approximately 250,000 productive templates and tens of thousands of productive rearrangements. Of the 86 participants in the trial, 20 to 30 had longitudinal samples available. Cryopreserved peripheral blood mononuclear cells were collected at three points: before therapy, at response, and at either sustained remission or disease progression. Patients were still on ibrutinib when every remission and progressive disease sample was collected. General conclusions and limits of the study: Public clonotypes were rare and either shrank or stayed stable during treatment, and the rise in clonality at ibrutinib response reflected expansion of private clonotypes. At ibrutinib response clonality went up, during sustained remission it held steady, and at progression it dropped back toward baseline. Baseline clonality exceeded that of age-matched healthy donors and correlated strongly with circulating CD8+ T-cell counts. Sampling times were not matched between sustained-remission and progressing patients, and lymph node repertoires were not studied.

Each clonotype received, on average, approximately 9.9x coverage in deep resolution sequencing performed on a MiSeq, where the target depth lay between 1 in 1 million and 1 in 200,000 T cells. TCR beta libraries were generated with the immunoSEQ hsTCRB Kit. From the authors' description of their analysis: Data were analyzed with ImmunoSEQ Data Assistant and ImmunoSEQ Analyzer, with V, D and J genes assigned per IMGT definitions. Clonality was computed as one minus normalized Shannon entropy of productive rearrangement frequencies, ranging from 0 to 1. Only overrepresented clonotypes making up at least 0.05% of each patient's repertoire were included in the public clonotype analysis. About twelve repertoires from age-matched healthy donors, obtained from immuneACCESS, served as clonality controls. In its TCRdb copy, this immuneACCESS table keeps in-frame sequences only and misses some clones. Where compared with another copy, unresolved V genes explain less than half of these, and the others have no known cause. The DNA gave D and trimming, while V, J and clone size come from that table. A total of some 200,000 clones appear in this sample, nearly 80% of them only once. The ten top clones hold about an eighth of the sample.

CDR1 and CDR2 are read off the germline V gene as ENHRY and SYGVKD. The CDR3 runs 15 amino acids, cysteine and phenylalanine included. Just the 45-base CDR3 DNA is kept, in frame starting at base 1. The germline ends are 12 bases apart after V is trimmed by 2 bases and J by 7 bases. The rearranged segments are TRBV10-3 and TRBJ1-6; TRBD1 might be the D gene, on 6 matching bases. This specimen was PBMCs, taken after 12 months of ibrutinib treatment. The sequence came from a human donor with chronic lymphocytic leukemia. The CDR3: CAISEVGQLNSPLHF. The DNA sequence is as follows: TGTGCCATCAGTGAGGTAGGACAGCTAAATTCACCCCTCCACTTT.